Listed here are 6 T cell receptor beta chains from one sample, sequenced in a study of blood T cell repertoires in COVID-19 (dated by TCRdb to 2019 to 2021). Libraries were made using the immunoSEQ multiplex PCR assay. What TCRdb holds here is the immuneACCESS table cut down to in-frame rearrangements. Part of the clones is not present; checked against another copy, under half of the missing clones reflect an unresolved V gene, and the others are unexplained. The sample includes around 250,000 clones, with about 87% observed a single time. Clones ranked in the top ten supply around 1.6% of the sample. Sequenced sample: PBMCs or T cells enriched from blood (not recorded which). These receptors all come from a woman aged 45 to 65 who had recovered from COVID-19.

This sequence joins TRBV18 and TRBJ2-1, with 8 nucleotides matching TRBD2. The trim removed 1 base at V and 15 bases at J, leaving 8 bases unmatched. The CDR3 spans 13 residues. From germline, CDR1 is KGHSH and CDR2 LQKENI. The CDR3 nucleotides are TGTGCCAGCTCACCACTTCCGACTAGCGCTTGGTTCTTC. Its translation: CASSPLPTSAWFF.

V usage is TRBV7-6 and J usage is TRBJ1-4, with TRBD1 matching 9 bases. The CDR3 loop spans 17 amino acids. The germline gives CDR1 SGHVS, CDR2 FNYEAQ. The J segment lost 7 bases and the V segment lost 5 bases, leaving 14 bases of the junction unmatched. As DNA, the CDR3 is TGTGCCAGCAGCGCATACGAATTGGGGACAGGGAGTGAAAAACTGTTTTTT. Residues: CASSAYELGTGSEKLFF.

This clone was seen more than once but under ten times. The rearrangement joins TRBV24-1 to TRBJ1-5, with D possibly matching TRBD1 (5 bases). Germline assignment: CDR1 KGHDR and CDR2 SFDVKD. The V end was cut by 9 bases, the J end by 2 bases, with 13 bases between. This CDR3 comprises 14 residues. CDR3 nucleotides: TGTGCCACCGCCCGGGGGAGGGGCAATCAGCCCCAGCATTTT. It translates to CATARGRGNQPQHF.

The chain couples TRBV14 to TRBJ2-2; 8 nucleotides match TRBD1. With V trimmed by 4 bases and J by 7 bases, 8 bases remained unmatched. Germline CDR1 and CDR2: SGHDN and FVKESK. CDR3 length equals 15 residues. The CDR3 reads CASSPRTGFIGELFF. CDR3 sequence (DNA): TGTGCCAGCAGCCCCAGGACAGGGTTCATCGGGGAGCTGTTTTTT.

The chain recombines TRBV11-2 with TRBJ2-1; D is perhaps TRBD2 (5 bases). The V end was cut by 1 base, the J end by 0 bases, with 10 bases between. The CDR3 is made up of 16 amino acids. From germline, CDR1 is SGHAT and CDR2 FQNNGV. In DNA, the CDR3 is TGTGCCAGCAGCTTAGGGGGTGGGAGCTCCTACAATGAGCAGTTCTTC. Translating it yields CASSLGGGSSYNEQFF.

This clone was detected once. This chain uses TRBV7-2 with TRBJ1-2, with 7 positions matching TRBD1. The germline gives CDR1 SGHTA, CDR2 FQGNSA. V lost 0 bases and J lost 0; bases outside the gene matches: 4. This CDR3 has 16 amino acids. The CDR3 protein is CASSLAGTVTNYGYTF. In DNA form, the CDR3 reads TGTGCCAGCAGCTTAGCAGGGACAGTTACTAACTATGGCTACACCTTC.